These T cell receptor beta chains were read from a single sample in a study of T cell repertoires in cytomegalovirus infection. Their cognate antigens are unknown. MiXCR, applied by TCRdb to the reads, yields one record per CDR3 protein. The sample lists roughly 860,000 distinct CDR3 sequences, around a third occurring once. This specimen consisted of cultured CD8+ T cells from PBMCs, obtained from culture after CMV antigen stimulation. The receptor set was obtained from a human donor in good health (CMV status not recorded). Some clones in this sample may be carry-over from other donors' samples. CDR3s leave out the opening cysteine and the closing phenylalanine or tryptophan. The order of the fields is clone size, V gene, CDR3 protein. Size is omitted from some rows. Given values are once, few, many or a class for expanded clones.

many	TRBV7-8	ASSQSLSGAGRDTQY
few	TRBV6-2/TRBV6-3	ASTPEGGSYNEQF
few	TRBV7-9	ASSSPGGALNYGYT
.	TRBV19	ATLDRANTGELF
many	TRBV6-1	ASSPQGQGLYGYT
few	TRBV27	ASSTYRREQY
.	TRBV2	ASQRDTGELF
.	TRBV5-6	ASSFRDRGGTEAF
.	TRBV7-4	ASSLIQGQPPFPLH
.	TRBV7-9	ASSDNTEAF
few	TRBV20-1	SARDLSGLNEQF
.	TRBV7-9	ASSGNRAWNTGELF
.	TRBV6-2/TRBV6-3	ASSYPRQGIYGYT
.	TRBV7-9	ASRPTSGGTKTQY
.	TRBV20-1	SALSTGGYEQY
.	TRBV19	ASSKGLQEPLTTEQY
.	TRBV27	ASTLVGTSSSGANVLT
.	TRBV27	ASSLSAGHLEKLF
many	TRBV7-9	ASSSGPFSGNTIY
many	TRBV7-2	ASSFSGGASGELF
.	TRBV20-1	SARSGTSSWEQF
.	TRBV27	ASSLPSGGATGELF
.	TRBV3-1	ASSQDIDSAYYGYT
.	TRBV5-1	ASREWTGNNEQF
.	TRBV6-5	ASSPVGGSGNTIY
.	TRBV6-8	ASSLRLAGDLAADTQY
.	TRBV10-2	ASSEASGGYNEQF
few	TRBV27	ASSLYEGSTEAF
.	TRBV9	ASSVELAGPPKEQY
.	TRBV6-6	ASSPWTGSSDGYT
.	TRBV6-5	ASRPPDENEQF
few	TRBV6-1	ASCPPDRGGWVYT
few	TRBV4-1	ASSRGAEGYQETQY
many	TRBV7-2	ASSFSRDRGRSDGYT
.	TRBV7-3	ASSLYPGGETQY
few	TRBV6-1	ASSGTSTTYEQY
.	TRBV27	ASSTLLTGGASYEQY
few	TRBV12-3/TRBV12-4	ASSWVHSNQPQH
.	TRBV27	VSSLPGGSYEQY
.	TRBV6-8	ASTELTGGNEAF
many	TRBV7-3	ASSLRLAGGPETQY
.	TRBV9	ASSPQGAGGETQY
.	TRBV12-5	ASGSPGLAGDLNEQF
.	TRBV7-3	ASSPSDSASGELF
many	TRBV7-8	ASSPRPRTLRSGNTIY
.	TRBV4-3	ASSQSRLKSSYNEQF
few	TRBV28	ASSLRQGNEKLF
few	TRBV4-3	ASSQDSGGAYNEQF
.	TRBV5-8	ASTFNSYNSPLH
.	TRBV19	ASSIQGVNPHGYEQY
.	TRBV14	ASSQRRGLNTEAF
.	TRBV12-5	ASGFFPASLNTGELF
few	TRBV7-9	ASSGAAGPPGELF
few	TRBV5-6	ASSQSQGYGYT
.	TRBV4-1	ASSQSPTGDPYNEQF
.	TRBV20-1	SARTLDINTEAF
.	TRBV11-2	ASSLVGGRYSTAYNEQF